The entry below describes one T cell receptor (beta chain). Its matching antigen is unknown. After removal of 3 bases from V and 9 bases from J, the junction contained 13 bases not matched to a gene. The germline CDR1 and CDR2 sequences are SEHNR and FQNEAQ (reference sequence). The CDR3 is made up of 15 amino acids. Using immunoSEQ multiplex PCR, the repertoire was profiled, and TCRdb retains in-frame clones only, with some absent. The top ten hold 1% of the sample, which has about 220,000 clones, about 93% seen once. The data derive from a study of T cell responses to AZD1222 COVID-19 vaccine. The study's findings and limits: The donor cohort was predominantly white British with a female majority, and clonal diversity may have been underestimated.

Specimen: peripheral blood, collected on day 0 of MenACWY control vaccination. J is TRBJ1-2 and V is TRBV7-9; 7 bases are a match to TRBD1. The TCR was taken from an adult in good health. The CDR3 is CASSFSGGSSGSYTF. DNA for the CDR3: TGTGCCAGCAGCTTCTCAGGGGGATCCTCTGGTAGCTACACCTTC. Full variable domain (missing parts from reference TRBV7-9 and TRBJ1-2): DTGVSQNPRHKITKRGQNVTFRCDPISEHNRLYWYRQTLGQGPEFLTYFQNEAQLEKSRLLSDRFSAERPKGSFSTLEIQRTEQGDSAMYLCASSFSGGSSGSYTFGSGTRLTVV.